This is a list of T cell receptor beta chains from one sample in a study of blood T cell repertoires in COVID-19. Method: immunoSEQ multiplex PCR; TCRdb's copy keeps in-frame clones and lacks some. The sample yields roughly 150,000 clones, under 85% seen once. The sequenced material came from peripheral blood. These receptors all stem from an elderly woman with acute or convalescent COVID-19. Both conserved end residues are part of each CDR3.

V	J	CDR3
TRBV5-1	TRBJ2-3	CASSPLATSTDTQYF
TRBV19	TRBJ1-1	CASSIANRGMTEAFF
TRBV6-6	TRBJ2-7	CASRLPSGGSYEQYF
TRBV5-1	TRBJ2-7	CASSFGSTRGNEQYF
TRBV5-6	TRBJ1-1	CASSLRGNMNTEAFF
TRBV5-6	TRBJ1-2	CASSLVGPHTF
TRBV2	TRBJ2-2	CASSEGSGRITGELFF
TRBV2	TRBJ2-6	CASSMDRAGANVLTF
TRBV19	TRBJ1-4	CASSPRVNEKLFF
TRBV9	TRBJ2-1	CASSADGGHSDVLFDEQFF
TRBV18	TRBJ1-3	CASSPGQGASGNTIYF
TRBV6-2/TRBV6-3	TRBJ1-5	CASSYTESSHQPQHF
TRBV3-1/TRBV3-2	TRBJ2-2	CASSPFREGRTGELFF
TRBV5-1	TRBJ1-6	CASSLVLTGASPLHF
TRBV5-1	TRBJ2-3	CASSVQGLTDTQYF
TRBV4-3	TRBJ2-5	CASSQAPRGETQYF
TRBV30	TRBJ2-1	CAWSPMGLADNNEQFF
TRBV7-2	TRBJ1-5	CASSLRPLGGGQPQHF
TRBV4-2	TRBJ1-1	CASSQDLQGADTEAFF
TRBV5-1	TRBJ1-1	CASSPWGMNTEAFF
TRBV6-5	TRBJ2-3	CASSLQRTDTQYF
TRBV3-1/TRBV3-2	TRBJ2-1	CASSHSSGAYNEQFF
TRBV30	TRBJ2-7	CAWSKGGPYEQYF
TRBV29-1	TRBJ2-3	CSVEPGTDTQYF
TRBV3-1/TRBV3-2	TRBJ2-7	CASSRGQGRAYEQYF
TRBV5-6	TRBJ2-3	CASSLGLRVDTQYF
TRBV6-1	TRBJ1-1	CASSEGHSMNTEAFF
TRBV30	TRBJ2-7	CAWGSGLATYEQYF
TRBV15	TRBJ1-5	CATSRDLGGEEQPQHF
TRBV6-1	TRBJ1-3	CASSEGGYSGNTIYF
TRBV2	TRBJ2-1	CASSDRRESGRFF
TRBV6-5	TRBJ2-7	CASSYSEIHYEQYF
TRBV3-1/TRBV3-2	TRBJ1-4	CASRLTGIVAEKLFF
TRBV3-1/TRBV3-2	TRBJ2-3	CASSVAGGPADTQYF
TRBV11-2	TRBJ1-6	CAGGSYNSPLHF
TRBV30	TRBJ1-5	CAWSPTAYSNQPQHF
TRBV5-1	TRBJ2-1	CASSLTGVNEQFF
TRBV5-1	TRBJ2-3	CASTHQERKLSTQYF
TRBV2	TRBJ2-3	CASSDNGSRGDTQYF
TRBV10-1	TRBJ1-5	CASSDTGAARQPQHF
TRBV9	TRBJ2-2	CASSVVGQGATGELFF
TRBV4-2	TRBJ2-1	CASSQWRGGRNEQFF
TRBV30	TRBJ1-1	CAWRTQGDTEAFF
TRBV6-6	TRBJ2-7	CASSSRTLTYEQYF
TRBV18	TRBJ1-1	CASSEGARGTEAFF
TRBV19	TRBJ1-4	CASSQSENEKLFF
TRBV27	TRBJ1-1	CASSSGTENTEAFF
TRBV29-1	TRBJ1-1	CSVRGWENTEAFF
TRBV11-3	TRBJ2-1	CASSSGYSGGGGEQFF
TRBV5-1	TRBJ2-2	CASSLGRAGNTGELFF
TRBV5-1	TRBJ1-1	CASSLNTGNTEAFF
TRBV2	TRBJ1-5	CASSGTGGYQPQHF
TRBV6-2/TRBV6-3	TRBJ1-1	CASSITDTEAFF
TRBV4-2	TRBJ1-2	CASSQDIRDHANYGYTF
TRBV7-6	TRBJ1-1	CASSLSTGGLTEAFF
TRBV7-3	TRBJ2-2	CASSFRRTNTGELFF
TRBV15	TRBJ2-2	CATTPGVGRADTGELFF
TRBV7-9	TRBJ2-1	CASITNSGGVGSYNEQFF
TRBV2	TRBJ2-2	CASSVGRGSLAGELFF
TRBV5-1	TRBJ1-2	CASSLAGQASGYTF